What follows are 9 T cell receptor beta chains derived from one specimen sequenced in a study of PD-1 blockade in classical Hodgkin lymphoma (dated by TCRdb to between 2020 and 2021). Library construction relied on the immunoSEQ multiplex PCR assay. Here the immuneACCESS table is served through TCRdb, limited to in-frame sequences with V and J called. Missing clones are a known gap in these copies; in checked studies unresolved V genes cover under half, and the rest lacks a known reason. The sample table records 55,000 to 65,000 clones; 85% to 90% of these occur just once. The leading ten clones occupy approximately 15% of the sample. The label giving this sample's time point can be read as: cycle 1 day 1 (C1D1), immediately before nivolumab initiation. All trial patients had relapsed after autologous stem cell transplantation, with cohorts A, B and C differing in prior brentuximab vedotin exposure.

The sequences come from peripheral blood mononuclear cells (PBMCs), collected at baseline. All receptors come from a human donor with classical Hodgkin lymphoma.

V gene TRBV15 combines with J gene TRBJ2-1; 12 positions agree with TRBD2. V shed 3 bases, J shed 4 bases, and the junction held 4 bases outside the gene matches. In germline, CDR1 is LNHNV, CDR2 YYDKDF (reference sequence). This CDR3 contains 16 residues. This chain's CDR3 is CATSRKTSGGYNEQFF. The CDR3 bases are TGTGCCACCAGCAGGAAGACTAGCGGGGGATACAATGAGCAGTTCTTC.

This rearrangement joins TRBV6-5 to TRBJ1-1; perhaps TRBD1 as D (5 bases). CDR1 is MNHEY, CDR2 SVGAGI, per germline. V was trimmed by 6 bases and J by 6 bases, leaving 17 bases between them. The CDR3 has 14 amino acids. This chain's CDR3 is CASRPNQGIAEAFF. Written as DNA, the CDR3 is TGTGCCAGCAGGCCAAATCAGGGAATCGCTGAAGCTTTCTTT.

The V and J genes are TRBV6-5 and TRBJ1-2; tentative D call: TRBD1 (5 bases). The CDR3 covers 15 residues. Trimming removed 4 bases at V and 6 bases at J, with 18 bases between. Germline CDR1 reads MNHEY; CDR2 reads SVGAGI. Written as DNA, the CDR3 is TGTGCCAGCAGTTCCCCTTACCGGGACGGAGATGGCTACACCTTC. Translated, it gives CASSSPYRDGDGYTF.

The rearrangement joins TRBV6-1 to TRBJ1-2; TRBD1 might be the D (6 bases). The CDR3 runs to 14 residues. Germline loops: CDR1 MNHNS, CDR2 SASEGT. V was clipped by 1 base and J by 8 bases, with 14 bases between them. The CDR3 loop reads CASSEVGGARGYTF. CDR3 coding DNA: TGTGCCAGCAGTGAAGTAGGGGGGGCGCGAGGCTACACCTTC.

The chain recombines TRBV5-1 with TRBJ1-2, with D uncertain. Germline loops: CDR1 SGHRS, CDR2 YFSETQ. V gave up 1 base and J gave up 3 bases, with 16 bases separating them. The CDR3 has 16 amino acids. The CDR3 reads CASSLNMLQADYGYTF. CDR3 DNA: TGCGCCAGCAGCTTGAACATGCTTCAAGCGGACTATGGCTACACCTTC.

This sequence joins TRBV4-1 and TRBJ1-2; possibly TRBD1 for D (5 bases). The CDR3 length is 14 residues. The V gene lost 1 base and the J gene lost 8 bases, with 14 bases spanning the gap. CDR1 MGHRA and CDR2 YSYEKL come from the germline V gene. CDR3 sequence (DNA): TGCGCCAGCAGCCAAGCCATGAGGGGACGAGGCTACACCTTC. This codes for CASSQAMRGRGYTF.

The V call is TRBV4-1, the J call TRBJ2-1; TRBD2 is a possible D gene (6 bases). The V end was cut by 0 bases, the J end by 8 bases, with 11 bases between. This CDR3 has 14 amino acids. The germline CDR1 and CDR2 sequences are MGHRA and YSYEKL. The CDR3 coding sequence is TGCGCCAGCAGCCAAGAATTGGGCGGGGATGAGCAGTTCTTC. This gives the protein CASSQELGGDEQFF.

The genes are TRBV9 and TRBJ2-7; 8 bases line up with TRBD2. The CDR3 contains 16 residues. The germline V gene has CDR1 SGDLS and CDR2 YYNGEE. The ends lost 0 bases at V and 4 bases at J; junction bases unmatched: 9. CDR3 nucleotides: TGTGCCAGCAGCGTAGGAGCGGGGGAACCAAGGTACGAGCAGTACTTC. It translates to CASSVGAGEPRYEQYF. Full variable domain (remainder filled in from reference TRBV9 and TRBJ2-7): DSGVTQTPKHLITATGQRVTLRCSPRSGDLSVYWYQQSLDQGLQFLIQYYNGEERAKGNILERFSAQQFPDLHSELNLSSLELGDSALYFCASSVGAGEPRYEQYFGPGTRLTVT.

As DNA, the CDR3 is TGTGCCAGCCGACTCAGGGGGGCAACGAGCTCCTACAATGAGCAGTTCTTC. It codes for CASRLRGATSSYNEQFF. This chain joins TRBV2 and TRBJ2-1; possible D gene TRBD1, 7 bases. CDR3 length equals 17 residues. With 8 bases removed from V and 0 bases from J, the gap between germline ends came to 20 bases. CDR1 is SNHLY, CDR2 FYNNEI, per germline.